These 21 T cell receptor beta chains came from one sample sequenced in a study of regulatory T cells in long-lasting Graves disease. The time point here: newly diagnosed GD, antithyroid drugs for less than 3 months. The TCR library used RNA extracted from PBMCs. Assembly of TCR beta libraries relied on iRepertoire HTBI primers together with Arm-PCR of CDR3 regions. Each CDR3 protein gets one entry after TCRdb re-called the multiplex PCR reads with MiXCR. The table lists about 540,000 distinct CDR3 sequences, about 13% of them singletons. These data were likewise used in another study, on T cells in Graves' hyperthyroidism and ophthalmopathy.

Here the sequenced sample was peripheral blood mononuclear cells (PBMCs), taken at new diagnosis, from a patient treated with antithyroid drugs. The receptors originated from a man aged 25 to 40 with Graves disease.

There are many counts of this clonotype. The chain links TRBV12-3 or TRBV12-4 to TRBJ2-3, with D tentatively TRBD2 (6 bases). V lost 4 bases, J lost 2 bases, and 10 bases lay in between. The CDR3 runs to 14 residues. The CDR3 is CASSSGLYTDTQYF. In DNA, the CDR3 is TGTGCCAGCAGTTCCGGACTATACACAGATACGCAGTATTTT.

The V call is TRBV5-4, the J call TRBJ2-7; D tentatively fits TRBD1 or TRBD2 (6 bases each). The CDR3 covers 14 residues. The germline V gene encodes CDR1 SGHNT and CDR2 YYREEE (reference sequence). The germline V and J ends were trimmed by 3 bases and 3 bases, with 13 bases remaining between them. The CDR3 coding sequence is TGTGCCAGCAGCTGGGGGCTCGGGGGCTACGAGCAGTACTTC. This gives the protein CASSWGLGGYEQYF.

In this sample, this clonotype turned up many times. The chain uses TRBV9 and TRBJ2-5; D may be TRBD2 (5 bases). The germline CDR1 and CDR2 sequences are SGDLS and YYNGEE. The CDR3 is 13 residues long. V shed 4 bases and J shed 5 bases, with 12 bases lying between them. The CDR3 nucleotides are TGTGCCAGCAGCCTCGGGGAGATGGAGACCCAGTACTTC. This gives the protein CASSLGEMETQYF.

In regard to this clonotype: Given a much more abundant clone one base away, this may be a read error. The chain uses TRBV2 and TRBJ1-1; TRBD1 matches at 10 bases. Looked up from germline, CDR1 is SNHLY and CDR2 is FYNNEI. The CDR3 is made up of 14 amino acids. In DNA form, the CDR3 reads TGTGCCAGCAGGACGGGACAGGGGAACACTAAAGCTTTCTTT. Its translation is CASRTGQGNTKAFF.

This clonotype was seen ten or more times. The V call is TRBV29-1, the J call TRBJ2-7; D may correspond to TRBD1 or TRBD2 (5 bases each). V gave up 7 bases and J gave up 3 bases, with 28 bases separating them. From germline, CDR1 is SQVTM and CDR2 ANQGSEA. This CDR3 has 17 amino acids. CDR3 sequence reads: CSALGRRPDQSIYEQYF. CDR3 coding DNA: TGCAGCGCCTTGGGACGGCGGCCGGACCAATCCATCTACGAGCAGTACTTC.

The sample holds a few counts of this clonotype. A junction boundary mismatches the germline segment, possibly from a read error. The chain combines TRBV12-3 or TRBV12-4 with TRBJ2-1; possible D gene TRBD1, 5 bases. CDR3 length: 13 residues. CDR3 loop: CASSLRQFDEQLF. The CDR3 bases are TGTGCCAGCAGTTTAAGACAGTTCGATGAGCAGCTCTTC.

This clonotype occurred many times. The CDR3, as DNA: TGCAGTGCTAAGGGACAGGGGCTGAATGAGCAGTTCTTC. It codes for CSAKGQGLNEQFF. The rearrangement links TRBV20-1 to TRBJ2-1; 10 bases map to TRBD1. The V gene's germline CDR1 is DFQATT and CDR2 SNEGSKA (reference sequence). The length of the CDR3 is 13 residues. V shed 4 bases and J 7 bases; nucleotides not matched to a gene: 4.

At least ten counts were recorded for this clonotype. CDR3 nucleotide sequence: TGTGCCAGCACGTTCAGGAAAACTGGAAACACCATATATTTT. It specifies CASTFRKTGNTIYF. The J gene is TRBJ1-3, the V gene TRBV12-3 or TRBV12-4; D gene ambiguous. The CDR3 extends over 14 amino acids. Trimming cost V 7 bases and J 2 bases, with 12 bases left between them.

In this sample, this clonotype turned up a few times. The chain is built from TRBV27 and TRBJ2-7, with 12 bases aligning to TRBD2. The CDR3 length is 17 residues. V was pared by 5 bases and J by 2 bases, with 10 bases of the junction left unmatched. The germline V gene encodes CDR1 MNHEY and CDR2 SMNVEV (reference sequence). The CDR3, as DNA: TGTGCCAGCAGTCCCATTTTTTCTAGCGGGAGGGCCTACGAGCAGTACTTC. This gives the protein CASSPIFSSGRAYEQYF.

Ten or more counts support this clonotype. This chain uses TRBV28 with TRBJ2-1, with TRBD2 as a possible D gene (6 bases). This CDR3 is 14 amino acids long. Germline V CDR1 and CDR2: MDHEN, SYDVKM. Between the trimmed V and J ends, which lost 7 bases and 7 bases, there was a span of 17 bases. The CDR3 loop is CASIGKRVGNEQFF. The CDR3, as DNA: TGTGCCAGCATCGGTAAGCGGGTAGGGAATGAGCAGTTCTTC.

This clonotype occurred many times. The rearrangement uses TRBV11-2 and TRBJ2-7; 8 nucleotides align to TRBD1. V was pared by 3 bases and J by 1 base, with 5 bases of the junction left unmatched. The CDR3 is 15 residues long. Germline values: CDR1 SGHAT, CDR2 FQNNGV. CDR3 nucleotide sequence: TGTGCCAGCAGCTTGGAGGGACAGGCATCCTACGAGCAGTACTTC. Its translation is CASSLEGQASYEQYF.

For this clonotype: This sequence may be a read error, since a much larger clone differs from it by one base. The chain employs TRBV7-2 and TRBJ2-3; 7 positions agree with TRBD2. The germline V gene encodes CDR1 SGHTA and CDR2 FQGNSA. The CDR3 is made up of 16 amino acids. CDR3 residues: CASSRPGRAGADAQYF. The CDR3 bases are TGTGCCAGCAGCAGACCAGGGAGGGCCGGTGCAGATGCGCAGTATTTT.

V gene TRBV12-5 combines with J gene TRBJ2-7, with 7 nucleotides matching TRBD1. Germline CDR1 and CDR2: LGHNT and FRNRAP. V shed 1 base, J shed 10 bases, and the junction held 7 bases outside the gene matches. This CDR3 is built from 13 residues. The CDR3 sequence: CASGLETGSRQYF. CDR3 nucleotides: TGTGCTAGTGGTTTGGAGACAGGGTCCCGCCAGTACTTC.

This clonotype has a handful of counts. The gene calls are TRBV30 and TRBJ2-5, with no clear D. The V gene's germline CDR1 is GTSNPN and CDR2 SVGIG (reference sequence). The ends were cut back, 4 bases at V and 11 bases at J, with 17 bases in the middle. This CDR3 has 12 residues. The CDR3 is CAWTLFYNEQYF. The CDR3 DNA reads TGTGCCTGGACACTTTTTTACAATGAGCAGTACTTC.

This clonotype was recorded many times. The chain couples TRBV11-3 to TRBJ2-1; 8 bases are shared with TRBD2. The CDR3 runs 16 residues. CDR1 is SGHNT, CDR2 YENEEA, per germline. The V segment lost 0 bases and the J segment 4 bases; nucleotides outside the gene matches: 5. The CDR3 DNA sequence: TGTGCCAGCAGCTTAGAGGGTAGCGGGGCTTACAATGAGCAGTTCTTC. This encodes CASSLEGSGAYNEQFF.

Many counts were recorded for this clonotype. This rearrangement joins TRBV7-9 to TRBJ2-7; tentatively, D is TRBD2 (6 bases). This CDR3 spans 14 amino acids. V was clipped by 4 bases and J by 0 bases, with 10 bases between them. CDR1 is SEHNR, CDR2 FQNEAQ, per germline (reference sequence). Here the CDR3 DNA reads TGTGCCAGCAGCTACGAGGGACTCTCCTACGAGCAGTACTTC. Protein sequence: CASSYEGLSYEQYF.

This clonotype was counted many times. The rearrangement joins TRBV6-2 or TRBV6-3 to TRBJ2-4, with unresolved D. V was pared by 2 bases and J by 8 bases, with 10 bases between. CDR3 length: 13 residues. Germline CDR1 is MNHEY and CDR2 is SVGEGT. CDR3 DNA: TGTGCCAGCAGTTACACTCCCATGGACATTCAGTACTTC. It is translated as CASSYTPMDIQYF.

The table lists this clonotype with many counts. The rearrangement joins TRBV6-1 to TRBJ2-1; a weak D match, TRBD2 (5 bases). This CDR3 is built from 15 residues. V lost 0 bases to trimming and J lost 7 bases, with 13 bases between them. CDR1 and CDR2 from the germline V gene are MNHNS and SASEGT. This chain's CDR3 is CASSEALHGGNEQFF. CDR3 nucleotides: TGTGCCAGCAGTGAAGCGCTCCATGGCGGGAATGAGCAGTTCTTC.

The V gene is TRBV20-1, the J gene TRBJ2-1, with TRBD2 identical over 16 bases. This CDR3 comprises 18 residues. Per germline, CDR1 DFQATT and CDR2 SNEGSKA (reference sequence). V shed 3 bases and J 6 bases; nucleotides not matched to a gene: 11. The CDR3 DNA sequence: TGCAGTGCTAGTGGGGGGACTAGCGGGAGGGGATGGGTCAATGAGCAGTTCTTC. Residues: CSASGGTSGRGWVNEQFF.

This clonotype came up many times. The J gene is TRBJ2-3, the V gene TRBV10-3; D ambiguous. The CDR3 loop spans 15 amino acids. Per germline, CDR1 ENHRY and CDR2 SYGVKD. Trimming left V 0 bases short and J 1 base short, with 8 bases between. The CDR3 protein is CAISESARRTDTQYF. The DNA of the CDR3 is TGTGCCATCAGTGAGTCGGCCAGACGCACAGATACGCAGTATTTT.

This clonotype showed up many times. The V gene is TRBV3-1, the J gene TRBJ2-5; D is unresolved. The CDR3 spans 15 residues. Trimming left V 4 bases short and J 1 base short, with 13 bases between. Germline CDR1 LGHDT, CDR2 YNNKEL (reference sequence). The CDR3 loop is CASSRRAAPQETQYF. The CDR3 DNA is TGTGCCAGCAGCCGAAGGGCAGCCCCCCAAGAGACCCAGTACTTC.